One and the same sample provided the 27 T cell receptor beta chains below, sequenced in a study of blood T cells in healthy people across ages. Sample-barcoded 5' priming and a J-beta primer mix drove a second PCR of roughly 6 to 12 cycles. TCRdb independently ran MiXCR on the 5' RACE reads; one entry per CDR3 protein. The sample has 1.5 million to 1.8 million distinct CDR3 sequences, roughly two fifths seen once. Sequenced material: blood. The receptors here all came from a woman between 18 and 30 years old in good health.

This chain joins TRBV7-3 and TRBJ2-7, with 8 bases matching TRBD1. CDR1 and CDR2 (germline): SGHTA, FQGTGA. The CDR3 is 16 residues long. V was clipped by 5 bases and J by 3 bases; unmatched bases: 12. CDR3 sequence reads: CASSAGLLQGVYEQYF. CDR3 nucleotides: TGTGCCAGCAGCGCAGGCCTGTTACAGGGGGTCTACGAGCAGTACTTC.

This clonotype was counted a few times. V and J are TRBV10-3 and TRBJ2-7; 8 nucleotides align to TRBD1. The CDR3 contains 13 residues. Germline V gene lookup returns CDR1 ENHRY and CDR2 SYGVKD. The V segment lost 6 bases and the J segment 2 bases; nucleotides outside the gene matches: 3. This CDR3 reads CAIRDRDTYEQYF. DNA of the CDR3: TGTGCCATCAGGGACAGGGATACCTACGAGCAGTACTTC.

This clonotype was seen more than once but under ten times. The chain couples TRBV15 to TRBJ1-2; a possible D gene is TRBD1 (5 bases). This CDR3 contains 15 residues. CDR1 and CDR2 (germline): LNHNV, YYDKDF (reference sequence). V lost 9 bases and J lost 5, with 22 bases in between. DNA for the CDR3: TGTGCCACGCTGGAGGCGACAGCCCATTTTTATGGCTACACCTTC. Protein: CATLEATAHFYGYTF.

CDR3 sequence: CSASSQGVNEQYF. In nucleotides, the CDR3 is TGCAGTGCTAGTTCCCAGGGAGTCAACGAGCAGTACTTC. J is TRBJ2-1 and V is TRBV20-1; D tentatively reads TRBD1 or TRBD2 (5 bases each). The J call could be wrong; TRBJ2-7 is a better fit for the DNA end. Germline assignment: CDR1 DFQATT and CDR2 SNEGSKA (reference sequence). This CDR3 is 13 amino acids long.

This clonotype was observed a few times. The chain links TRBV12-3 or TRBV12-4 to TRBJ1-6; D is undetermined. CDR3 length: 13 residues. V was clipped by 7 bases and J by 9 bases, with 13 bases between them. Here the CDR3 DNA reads TGTGCCAGCAAACCAGGCGGGTTTTCACCCCTCCACTTT. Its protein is CASKPGGFSPLHF.

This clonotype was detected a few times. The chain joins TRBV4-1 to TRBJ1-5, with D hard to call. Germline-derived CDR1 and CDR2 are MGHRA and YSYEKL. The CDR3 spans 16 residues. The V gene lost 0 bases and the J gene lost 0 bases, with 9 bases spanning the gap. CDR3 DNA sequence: TGCGCCAGCAGCCAAGACGGGGTATCTAGCAATCAGCCCCAGCATTTT. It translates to CASSQDGVSSNQPQHF.

DNA for the CDR3: TGTGCCAGCAGCTTACGGAGTGCCTACAATGAGCAGTACTTC. This encodes CASSLRSAYNEQYF. V is TRBV7-9 and J is TRBJ2-7, with D hard to call. Germline V lookup: CDR1 SEHNR, CDR2 FQNEAQ (reference sequence). The CDR3 covers 14 residues. V gave up 2 bases and J gave up 7 bases, with 15 bases separating them.

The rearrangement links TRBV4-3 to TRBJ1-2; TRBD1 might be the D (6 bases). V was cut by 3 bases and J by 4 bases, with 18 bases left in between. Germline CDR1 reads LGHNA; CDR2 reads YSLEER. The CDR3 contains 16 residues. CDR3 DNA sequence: TGCGCCAGCAGCCAGAAGATCCCGATGACAGGCTATGGCTACACCTTC. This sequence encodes CASSQKIPMTGYGYTF.

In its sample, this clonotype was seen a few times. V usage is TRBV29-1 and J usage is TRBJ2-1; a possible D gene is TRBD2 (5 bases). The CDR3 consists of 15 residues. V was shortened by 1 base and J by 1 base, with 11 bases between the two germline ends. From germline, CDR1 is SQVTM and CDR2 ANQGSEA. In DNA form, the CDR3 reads TGCAGCGTTGAAGCCGGCGGGCTGTCCTACAATGAGCAGTTCTTC. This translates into CSVEAGGLSYNEQFF.

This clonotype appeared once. CDR3 sequence reads: CASSPALATNEKLFF. In DNA, the CDR3 is TGTGCCAGCTCACCAGCGCTTGCAACTAATGAAAAACTGTTTTTT. This chain uses TRBV18 with TRBJ1-4; the D is unclear. Trimming removed 2 bases at V and 0 bases at J, with 7 bases between. This CDR3 is built from 15 residues. CDR1 KGHSH and CDR2 LQKENI come from the germline V gene. The full variable domain, with the rest looked up from reference TRBV18 and TRBJ1-4, is NAGVMQNPRHLVRRRGQEARLRCSPMKGHSHVYWYRQLPEEGLKFMVYLQKENIIDESGMPKERFSAEFPKEGPSILRIQQVVRGDSAAYFCASSPALATNEKLFFGSGTQLSVL.

This CDR3 is CASSVSSTAFF. The CDR3 DNA follows: TGTGCCAGCAGCGTCTCTTCGACCGCTTTCTTT. J is TRBJ1-1 and V is TRBV5-6, with no clear D. Germline V gives CDR1 SGHDT, CDR2 YYEEEE. Deletions cut 4 bases from V and 11 bases from J, with 12 bases between. The CDR3 is made up of 11 amino acids.

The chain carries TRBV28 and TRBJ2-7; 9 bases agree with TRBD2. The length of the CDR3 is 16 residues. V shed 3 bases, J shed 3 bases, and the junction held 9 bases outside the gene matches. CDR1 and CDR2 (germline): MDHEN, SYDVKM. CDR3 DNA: TGTGCCAGCAGTTTGCTTGATAGCGGGAGAGGCTACGAGCAGTACTTC. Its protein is CASSLLDSGRGYEQYF.

The CDR3 spells CASSQFLSGGGETQYF. The CDR3 DNA reads as TGTGCCAGCAGCCAATTTCTTAGCGGGGGCGGAGAGACCCAGTACTTC. The chain joins TRBV3-1 to TRBJ2-7; 9 positions match TRBD2. The assigned J gene may be wrong: the sequence end matches TRBJ2-5 better. Germline lookup yields CDR1 LGHDT and CDR2 YNNKEL (reference sequence). The CDR3 extends over 16 amino acids.

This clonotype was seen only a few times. CDR3 in amino acids: CARGTAFMWDTQYF. The CDR3 DNA reads as TGTGCCAGAGGGACAGCCTTCATGTGGGATACGCAGTATTTT. V usage is TRBV19 and J usage is TRBJ2-3; 7 positions match TRBD1. Per the germline V gene, CDR1 is LNHDA and CDR2 is SQIVND (reference sequence). The CDR3 is 14 amino acids. V dropped 9 bases and J dropped 6; count of bases not matched to a gene: 12.

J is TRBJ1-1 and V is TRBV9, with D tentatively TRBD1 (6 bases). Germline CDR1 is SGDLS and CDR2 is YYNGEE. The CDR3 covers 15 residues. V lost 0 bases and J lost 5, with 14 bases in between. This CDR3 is CASSVGSGGRTEAFF. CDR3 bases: TGTGCCAGCAGCGTAGGATCTGGGGGCCGAACTGAAGCTTTCTTT.

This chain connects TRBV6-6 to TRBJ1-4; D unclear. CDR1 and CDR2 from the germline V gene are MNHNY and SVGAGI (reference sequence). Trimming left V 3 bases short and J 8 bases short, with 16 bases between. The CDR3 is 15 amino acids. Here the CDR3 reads CASSYLSPTGEKLFF. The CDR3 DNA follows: TGTGCCAGCAGTTATTTGTCCCCGACGGGGGAAAAACTGTTTTTT.

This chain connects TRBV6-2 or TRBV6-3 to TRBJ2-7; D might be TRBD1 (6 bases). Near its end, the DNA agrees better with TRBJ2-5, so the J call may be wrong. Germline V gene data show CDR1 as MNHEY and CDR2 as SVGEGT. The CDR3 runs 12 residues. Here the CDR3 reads CASRTGYRTQYF. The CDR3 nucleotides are TGTGCCAGCAGGACAGGCTACCGGACCCAGTACTTC.

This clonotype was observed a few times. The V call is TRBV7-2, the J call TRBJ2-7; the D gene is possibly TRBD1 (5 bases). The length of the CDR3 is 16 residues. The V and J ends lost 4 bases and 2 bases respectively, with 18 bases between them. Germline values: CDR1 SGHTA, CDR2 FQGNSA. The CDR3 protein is CASSSLISGIPYEQYF. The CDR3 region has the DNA TGTGCCAGCAGCTCACTGATTTCAGGGATCCCCTACGAGCAGTACTTC.

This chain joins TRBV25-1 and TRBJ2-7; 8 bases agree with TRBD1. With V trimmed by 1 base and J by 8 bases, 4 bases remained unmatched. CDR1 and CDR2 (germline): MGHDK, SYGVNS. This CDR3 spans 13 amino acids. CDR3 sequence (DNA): TGTGCCAGCAGTGAATCTTGGGACAGGAAGCAGTACTTC. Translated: CASSESWDRKQYF.

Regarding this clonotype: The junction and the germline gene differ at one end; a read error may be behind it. The CDR3 DNA reads as TGCAGTGCTAGAGTCATGCGCACAGAGACGCAGTATTTT. As protein: CSARVMRTETQYF. The chain joins TRBV20-1 to TRBJ2-3; D remains unclear. CDR1 is DFQATT, CDR2 SNEGSKA, per germline (reference sequence). The CDR3 runs to 13 residues.

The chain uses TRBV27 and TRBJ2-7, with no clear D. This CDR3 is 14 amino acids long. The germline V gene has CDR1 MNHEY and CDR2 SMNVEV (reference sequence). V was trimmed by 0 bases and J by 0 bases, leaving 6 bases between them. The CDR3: CASSLSGNSYEQYF. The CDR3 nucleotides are TGTGCCAGCAGTTTATCCGGCAACTCCTACGAGCAGTACTTC.

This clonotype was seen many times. In DNA, the CDR3 is TGTGCCAGCAGCTTCAGTCGGGTATTGGCCTATGGCTACACCTTC. This translates into CASSFSRVLAYGYTF. V and J are TRBV7-2 and TRBJ1-2; D is unclear. V was cut by 3 bases and J by 4 bases, with 15 bases left in between. The CDR3 covers 15 residues. CDR1 is SGHTA and CDR2 is FQGNSA in the germline V gene.

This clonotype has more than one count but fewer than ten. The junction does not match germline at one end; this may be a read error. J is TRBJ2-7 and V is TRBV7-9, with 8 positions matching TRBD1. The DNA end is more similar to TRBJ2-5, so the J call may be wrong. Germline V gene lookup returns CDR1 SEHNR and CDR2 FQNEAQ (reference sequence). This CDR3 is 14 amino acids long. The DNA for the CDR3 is TGTTCCAGCAGCCAAGACAGGGGTATGGAGACCCAGTACTTC. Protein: CSSSQDRGMETQYF.

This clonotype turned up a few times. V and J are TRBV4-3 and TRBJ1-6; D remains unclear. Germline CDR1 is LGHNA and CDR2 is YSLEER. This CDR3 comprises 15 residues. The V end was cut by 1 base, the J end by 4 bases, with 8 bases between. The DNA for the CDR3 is TGCGCCAGCAGCCAAGTGGTTCAGTATAATTCACCCCTCCACTTT. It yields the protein CASSQVVQYNSPLHF.

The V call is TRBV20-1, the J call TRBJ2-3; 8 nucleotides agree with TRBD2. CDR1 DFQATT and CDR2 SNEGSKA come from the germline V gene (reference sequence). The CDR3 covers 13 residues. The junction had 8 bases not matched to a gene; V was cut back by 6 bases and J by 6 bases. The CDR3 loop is CSAERGITDTQYF. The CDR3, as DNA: TGCAGTGCCGAGCGGGGGATCACTGATACGCAGTATTTT.

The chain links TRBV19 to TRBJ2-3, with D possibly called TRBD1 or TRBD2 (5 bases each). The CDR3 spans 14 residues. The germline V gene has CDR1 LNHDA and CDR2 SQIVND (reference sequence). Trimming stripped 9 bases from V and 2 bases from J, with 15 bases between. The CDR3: CASRIGTSTDTQYF. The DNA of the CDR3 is TGTGCCAGCCGGATCGGGACCTCCACAGATACGCAGTATTTT.

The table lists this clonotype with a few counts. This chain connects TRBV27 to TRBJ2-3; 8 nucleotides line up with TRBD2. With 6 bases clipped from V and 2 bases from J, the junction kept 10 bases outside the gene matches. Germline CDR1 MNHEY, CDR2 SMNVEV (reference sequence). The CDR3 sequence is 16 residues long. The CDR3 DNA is TGTGCCAGCAGATTGATAGCGGGACGCTTCACAGATACGCAGTATTTT. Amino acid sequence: CASRLIAGRFTDTQYF.